This entry describes one TCR beta chain. This entry is derived from a study of regulatory T cells in long-lasting Graves disease. The time point denotes: newly diagnosed GD, antithyroid drugs for less than 3 months. PBMC RNA served as the TCR library source. Both iRepertoire HTBI primers and Arm-PCR of CDR3 regions were used to build the TCR beta libraries. A single record per CDR3 protein comes from TCRdb applying MiXCR to the multiplex PCR reads. The data show more than 400,000 distinct CDR3 sequences, about 16% seen once. CDR1 and CDR2 from the germline V gene are SGHTA and FQGNSA. The CDR3 sequence is 16 residues long. Trimming pared 5 bases from V and 6 bases from J, leaving 19 bases between. Separately, the same data were catalogued under a study of T cells in Graves' hyperthyroidism and ophthalmopathy.

Sequences were derived from peripheral blood mononuclear cells (PBMCs), sampled at new diagnosis, from a patient treated with antithyroid drugs. The receptor was isolated from a woman aged 25 to 39 with Graves disease. This rearrangement joins TRBV7-2 to TRBJ2-2, with a tentative D call TRBD1 (6 bases). CDR3: CASSRQLKGGSGELFF. In DNA form, the CDR3 reads TGTGCCAGCAGCCGGCAGCTTAAAGGGGGTTCCGGGGAGCTGTTTTTT. The full variable domain, rest sourced from reference TRBV7-2 and TRBJ2-2, is GAGVSQSPSNKVTEKGKDVELRCDPISGHTALYWYRQSLGQGLEFLIYFQGNSAPDKSGLPSDRFSAERTGGSVSTLTIQRTQQEDSAVYLCASSRQLKGGSGELFFGEGSRLTVL.